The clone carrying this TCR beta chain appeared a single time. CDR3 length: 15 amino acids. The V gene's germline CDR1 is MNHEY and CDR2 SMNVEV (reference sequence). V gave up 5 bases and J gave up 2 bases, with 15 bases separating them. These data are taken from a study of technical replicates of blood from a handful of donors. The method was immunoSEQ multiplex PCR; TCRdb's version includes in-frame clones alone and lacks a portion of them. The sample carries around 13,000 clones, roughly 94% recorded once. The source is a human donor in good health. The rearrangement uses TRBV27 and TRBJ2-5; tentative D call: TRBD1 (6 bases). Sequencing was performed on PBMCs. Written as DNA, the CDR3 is TGTGCCAGCAGTGGTTCGGACAGCAAACAAGAGACCCAGTACTTC. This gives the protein CASSGSDSKQETQYF.